One sample yielded the 22 T cell receptor beta chains listed below, sequenced in a study of beta chain features in type 1 diabetes. Isolated RNA was reverse transcribed in full, so expressed TCRB transcripts were sequenced. The repertoire was sequenced with immunoSEQ multiplex PCR; TCRdb's copy has only in-frame clones and lacks some. The repertoire holds under 400,000 clones, 20% seen once, with 0.044% in the top ten. Sequenced: naive CD4+ T cells from blood. The receptors shown here come from a woman aged 18-30 years in good health.

In this sample, this clone turned up a few times. The rearrangement uses TRBV15 and TRBJ2-6, with 7 bases lining up with TRBD2. The CDR3 covers 17 residues. J gave up 2 bases and V 3 bases, and 7 bases lay outside the gene matches. The germline gives CDR1 LNHNV, CDR2 YYDKDF (reference sequence). CDR3 sequence (DNA): TGTGCCACCAGCAGTGGGGGGGTGGGCGCTGGGGCCAACGTCCTGACTTTC. Its protein product is CATSSGGVGAGANVLTF.

This clone was counted a few times. This rearrangement joins TRBV7-2 to TRBJ2-2, with TRBD1 matching 9 bases. CDR3 length: 16 amino acids. CDR1 is SGHTA and CDR2 is FQGNSA in the germline V gene. The V and J ends lost 5 bases and 6 bases, in that order; junction bases with no gene match: 10. CDR3 sequence reads: CASSRGGTGIPGELFF. CDR3 bases: TGTGCCAGCAGCCGAGGGGGGACAGGGATCCCCGGGGAGCTGTTTTTT.

The table lists this clone with a few counts. This chain joins TRBV2 and TRBJ1-2, with 7 nucleotides matching TRBD1. In germline, CDR1 is SNHLY, CDR2 FYNNEI. V lost 5 bases, J lost 4 bases, and 7 bases stayed unmatched. The CDR3 loop spans 14 amino acids. CDR3 residues: CASSPRTGPYGYTF. CDR3 DNA sequence: TGTGCCAGCAGTCCTCGGACAGGCCCCTATGGCTACACCTTC.

This clone was seen only a few times. V and J are TRBV10-3 and TRBJ2-1; 9 nucleotides agree with TRBD2. Germline assignment: CDR1 ENHRY and CDR2 SYGVKD. V lost 2 bases and J lost 0; bases outside the gene matches: 8. This CDR3 is 18 amino acids long. The CDR3 DNA reads TGTGCCATCAGTGAGACTTTAGCGGGGGAGGGCTCCTACAATGAGCAGTTCTTC. Amino acids: CAISETLAGEGSYNEQFF.

This chain connects TRBV6-1 to TRBJ2-5; TRBD2 agrees at 9 bases. The junction had 6 bases not matched to a gene; V was cut back by 1 base and J by 6 bases. Germline V gene data show CDR1 as MNHNS and CDR2 as SASEGT. The CDR3 contains 15 residues. CDR3 amino acids: CASSEGAGGVKTQYF. The CDR3 DNA sequence: TGTGCCAGCAGTGAAGGGGCGGGAGGGGTTAAGACCCAGTACTTC.

The rearrangement uses TRBV7-2 and TRBJ2-3; the D is unclear. The ends were cut back, 2 bases at V and 6 bases at J, with 9 bases in the middle. Per germline, CDR1 SGHTA and CDR2 FQGNSA. The CDR3 is made up of 13 amino acids. The CDR3 is CASSLSRQDTQYF. DNA for the CDR3: TGTGCCAGCAGCTTATCGCGGCAGGATACGCAGTATTTT.

This clone has a handful of counts. This chain links TRBV19 with TRBJ2-7; no clear D. The germline V gene has CDR1 LNHDA and CDR2 SQIVND (reference sequence). V lost 3 bases, J lost 8 bases, and 11 bases lay in between. This CDR3 has 12 amino acids. Here the CDR3 reads CASSIGPSQQYF. DNA of the CDR3: TGTGCCAGTAGTATTGGGCCCTCGCAGCAGTACTTC.

The V gene is TRBV30, the J gene TRBJ1-1; tentative D call: TRBD1 (6 bases). This CDR3 has 13 residues. V lost 0 bases and J lost 5, with 10 bases in between. Germline values: CDR1 GTSNPN, CDR2 SVGIG (reference sequence). CDR3 in DNA: TGTGCCTGGAGTGTACAGGGAATTACTGAAGCTTTCTTT. Residues: CAWSVQGITEAFF.

The V gene is TRBV27, the J gene TRBJ2-7; tentatively, D is TRBD1 (5 bases). This CDR3 comprises 15 residues. CDR1 MNHEY and CDR2 SMNVEV come from the germline V gene (reference sequence). Deletions cut 4 bases from V and 3 bases from J, with 16 bases between. The CDR3 here is CASSSRSSQGYEQYF. DNA for the CDR3: TGTGCCAGCAGTTCGCGGTCGTCCCAGGGCTACGAGCAGTACTTC.

This chain uses TRBV5-1 with TRBJ2-7; TRBD1 aligns across 10 bases. This CDR3 has 14 residues. With V trimmed by 4 bases and J by 5 bases, 6 bases remained unmatched. Germline V gene data show CDR1 as SGHRS and CDR2 as YFSETQ. CDR3 sequence: CASSRGQGVDEQYF. CDR3 bases: TGCGCCAGCAGCCGTGGACAGGGGGTCGACGAGCAGTACTTC.

This clone was observed a handful of times. The gene calls are TRBV19 and TRBJ1-5, with a weak D call TRBD1 (5 bases). CDR1 is LNHDA and CDR2 is SQIVND in the germline V gene (reference sequence). The CDR3 is 15 residues long. With 3 bases removed from V and 6 bases from J, the gap between germline ends came to 15 bases. CDR3 bases: TGTGCCAGTAGTATCTTGGCGGGGGAGCGTCAGCCCCAGCATTTT. Protein: CASSILAGERQPQHF.

This clone was counted only a few times. The chain couples TRBV4-3 to TRBJ1-4; D is perhaps TRBD1 (5 bases). Germline-derived CDR1 and CDR2 are LGHNA and YSLEER. V gave up 4 bases and J gave up 6 bases, with 12 bases separating them. CDR3 size: 14 residues. The CDR3 is CASSPREVDEKLFF. CDR3 DNA sequence: TGCGCCAGCAGCCCCAGGGAGGTTGATGAAAAACTGTTTTTT.

This clone was found a few times. Here the CDR3 reads CASSLGQRPWNEQFF. The CDR3 DNA is TGCGCCAGCAGCTTGGGACAGCGCCCTTGGAATGAGCAGTTCTTC. This chain joins TRBV5-1 and TRBJ2-1, with D perhaps matching TRBD1 (5 bases). Per the germline V gene, CDR1 is SGHRS and CDR2 is YFSETQ. This CDR3 spans 15 amino acids. V lost 0 bases and J 7 bases, leaving 14 bases between the germline ends.

A single count supports this clone. The rearrangement joins TRBV30 to TRBJ1-2; D may be TRBD1 (5 bases). The CDR3 has 13 residues. Trimming shortened V by 0 bases and J by 6 bases, and 11 bases separated the two germline ends. In germline, CDR1 is GTSNPN, CDR2 SVGIG (reference sequence). The CDR3 loop is CAWSVAGGNGYTF. The CDR3 coding sequence is TGTGCCTGGAGTGTAGCCGGGGGTAATGGCTACACCTTC.

This clone was seen more than once but under ten times. This chain uses TRBV14 with TRBJ1-2; unclear D gene. V lost 4 bases and J lost 8, with 8 bases in between. CDR1 SGHDN and CDR2 FVKESK come from the germline V gene. The CDR3 extends over 11 amino acids. The CDR3 DNA reads as TGTGCCAGCAGCCGCGGGGAGGGCTACACCTTC. Protein: CASSRGEGYTF.

This clone appeared a few times. This chain uses TRBV18 with TRBJ2-5; possibly TRBD2 for D (6 bases). Germline V gene lookup returns CDR1 KGHSH and CDR2 LQKENI. Trimming stripped 5 bases from V and 3 bases from J, with 10 bases between. CDR3 length: 13 amino acids. CDR3 loop: CASSATREETQYF. CDR3 nucleotides: TGTGCCAGCTCAGCGACTAGAGAAGAGACCCAGTACTTC.

The table lists this clone with a count of one. The chain employs TRBV10-3 and TRBJ2-1; D remains unclear. The CDR3 runs 11 residues. Germline CDR1 ENHRY, CDR2 SYGVKD. The germline V and J ends were trimmed by 4 bases and 4 bases, with 2 bases remaining between them. CDR3 residues: CAISVYNEQFF. In DNA, the CDR3 is TGTGCCATCAGTGTATACAATGAGCAGTTCTTC.

The chain combines TRBV2 with TRBJ1-2; 7 nucleotides match TRBD1. In germline, CDR1 is SNHLY, CDR2 FYNNEI. V was pared by 7 bases and J by 2 bases, with 7 bases of the junction left unmatched. This CDR3 is 14 amino acids long. CDR3 loop: CASKPGGANYGYTF. CDR3 coding DNA: TGTGCCAGCAAGCCAGGGGGAGCCAACTATGGCTACACCTTC.

The V and J genes are TRBV5-4 and TRBJ2-2, with TRBD2 matching over 8 bases. The V gene's germline CDR1 is SGHNT and CDR2 YYREEE (reference sequence). J gave up 2 bases and V 0 bases, and 3 bases lay outside the gene matches. The CDR3 loop spans 16 amino acids. The CDR3 coding sequence is TGTGCCAGCAGCTTGGGACTAGCGCCCAACACCGGGGAGCTGTTTTTT. It is translated as CASSLGLAPNTGELFF. The whole variable domain, filled in from reference TRBV5-4 and TRBJ2-2, reads ETGVTQSPTHLIKTRGQQVTLRCSSQSGHNTVSWYQQALGQGPQFIFQYYREEENGRGNFPPRFSGLQFPNYSSELNVNALELDDSALYLCASSLGLAPNTGELFFGEGSRLTVL.

This clone showed up just a few times. This rearrangement joins TRBV9 to TRBJ2-5; D may be TRBD2 (6 bases). CDR3 length: 15 amino acids. Germline V gene lookup returns CDR1 SGDLS and CDR2 YYNGEE. Trimming left V 0 bases short and J 2 bases short, with 11 bases between. CDR3 sequence reads: CASSVGSAGQETQYF. DNA of the CDR3: TGTGCCAGCAGCGTAGGGTCGGCGGGGCAAGAGACCCAGTACTTC.

The chain employs TRBV14 and TRBJ2-7; D possibly corresponds to TRBD2 (6 bases). Germline V gene sequence: CDR1 SGHDN, CDR2 FVKESK. This CDR3 contains 15 residues. V lost 5 bases to trimming and J lost 3 bases, with 17 bases between them. The CDR3 DNA reads TGTGCCAGCAGCAAGGACCCGGGACTTTACTACGAGCAGTACTTC. This sequence encodes CASSKDPGLYYEQYF. Supplemented by reference TRBV14 and TRBJ2-7, the full variable domain reads EAGVTQFPSHSVIEKGQTVTLRCDPISGHDNLYWYRRVMGKEIKFLLHFVKESKQDESGMPNNRFLAERTGGTYSTLKVQPAELEDSGVYFCASSKDPGLYYEQYFGPGTRLTVT.

This clone was seen a few times. The gene calls are TRBV29-1 and TRBJ1-1; TRBD1 is a possible D gene (5 bases). CDR1 and CDR2 (germline): SQVTM, ANQGSEA. This CDR3 is built from 13 residues. Trimming shortened V by 2 bases and J by 6 bases, and 13 bases separated the two germline ends. The CDR3 bases are TGCAGCGTTGAATCTCAGGGAATCCCTGAAGCTTTCTTT. Translated: CSVESQGIPEAFF.